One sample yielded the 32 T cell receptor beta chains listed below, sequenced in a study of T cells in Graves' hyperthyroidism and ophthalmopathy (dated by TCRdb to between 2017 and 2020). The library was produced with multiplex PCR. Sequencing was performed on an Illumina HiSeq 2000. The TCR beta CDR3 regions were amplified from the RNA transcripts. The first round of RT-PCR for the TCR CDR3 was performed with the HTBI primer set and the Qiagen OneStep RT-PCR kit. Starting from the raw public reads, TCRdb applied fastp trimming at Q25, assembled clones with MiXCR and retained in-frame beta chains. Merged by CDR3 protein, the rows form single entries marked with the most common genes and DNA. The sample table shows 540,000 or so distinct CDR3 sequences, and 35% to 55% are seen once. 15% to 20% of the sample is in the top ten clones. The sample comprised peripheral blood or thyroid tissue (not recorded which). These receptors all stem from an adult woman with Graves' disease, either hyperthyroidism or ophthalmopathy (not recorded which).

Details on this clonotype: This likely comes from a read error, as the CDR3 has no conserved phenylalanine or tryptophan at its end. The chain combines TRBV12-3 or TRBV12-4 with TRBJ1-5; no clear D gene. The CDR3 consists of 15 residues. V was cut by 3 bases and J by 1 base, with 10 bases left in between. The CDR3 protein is CASSFGVSSNQPQHY. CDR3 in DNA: TGTGCCAGCAGTTTTGGGGTAAGCAGCAATCAGCCCCAGCATTAT.

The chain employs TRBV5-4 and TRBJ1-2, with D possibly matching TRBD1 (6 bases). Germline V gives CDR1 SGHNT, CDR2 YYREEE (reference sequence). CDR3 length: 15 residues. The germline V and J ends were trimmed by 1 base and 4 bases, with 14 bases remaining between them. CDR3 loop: CASSLPPGDSYGYTF. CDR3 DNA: TGTGCCAGCAGCTTGCCCCCAGGGGATTCCTATGGCTACACCTTC. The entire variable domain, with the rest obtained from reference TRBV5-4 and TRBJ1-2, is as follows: ETGVTQSPTHLIKTRGQQVTLRCSSQSGHNTVSWYQQALGQGPQFIFQYYREEENGRGNFPPRFSGLQFPNYSSELNVNALELDDSALYLCASSLPPGDSYGYTFGSGTRLTVV.

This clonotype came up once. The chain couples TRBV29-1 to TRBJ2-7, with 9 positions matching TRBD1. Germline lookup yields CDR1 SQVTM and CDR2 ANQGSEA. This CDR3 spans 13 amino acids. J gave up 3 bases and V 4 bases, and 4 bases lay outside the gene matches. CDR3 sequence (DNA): TGCAGCGTTGTATTGGACAGGGGCTACGAGCAGTACTTC. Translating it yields CSVVLDRGYEQYF.

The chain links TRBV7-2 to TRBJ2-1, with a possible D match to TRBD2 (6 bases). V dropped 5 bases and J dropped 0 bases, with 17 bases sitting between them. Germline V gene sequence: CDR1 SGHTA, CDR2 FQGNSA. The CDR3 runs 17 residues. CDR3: CASSQDLGGNSYNEQFF. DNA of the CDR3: TGTGCCAGCAGCCAAGATCTTGGCGGGAACTCCTACAATGAGCAGTTCTTC.

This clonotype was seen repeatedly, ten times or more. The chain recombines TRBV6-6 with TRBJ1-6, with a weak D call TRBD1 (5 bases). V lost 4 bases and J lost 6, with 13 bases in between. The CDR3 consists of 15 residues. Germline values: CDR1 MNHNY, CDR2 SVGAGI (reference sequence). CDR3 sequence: CASSSQGLSNSPLHF. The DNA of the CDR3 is TGTGCCAGCAGTTCGCAGGGTTTGTCTAATTCACCCCTCCACTTT.

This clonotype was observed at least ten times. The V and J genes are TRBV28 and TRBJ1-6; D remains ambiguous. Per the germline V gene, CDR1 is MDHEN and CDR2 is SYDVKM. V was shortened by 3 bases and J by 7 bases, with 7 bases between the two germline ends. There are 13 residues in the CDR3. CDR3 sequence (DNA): TGTGCCAGCAGTTTGGGGATCAATTCACCCCTCCACTTT. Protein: CASSLGINSPLHF.

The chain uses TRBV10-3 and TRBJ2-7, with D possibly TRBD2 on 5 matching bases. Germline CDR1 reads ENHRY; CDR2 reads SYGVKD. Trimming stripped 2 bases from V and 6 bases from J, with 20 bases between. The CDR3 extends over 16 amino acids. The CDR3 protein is CAISEVALAQIGEQYF. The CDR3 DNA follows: TGTGCCATCAGTGAGGTTGCCCTAGCCCAAATCGGCGAGCAGTACTTC.

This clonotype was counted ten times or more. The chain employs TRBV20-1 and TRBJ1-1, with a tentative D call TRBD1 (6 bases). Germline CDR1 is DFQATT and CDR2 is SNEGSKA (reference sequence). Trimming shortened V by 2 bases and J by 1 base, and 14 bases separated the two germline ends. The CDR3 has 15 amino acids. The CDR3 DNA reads TGCAGTGCTAGATCTAGGGGGAGTTGGAACACTGAAGCTTTCTTT. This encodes CSARSRGSWNTEAFF.

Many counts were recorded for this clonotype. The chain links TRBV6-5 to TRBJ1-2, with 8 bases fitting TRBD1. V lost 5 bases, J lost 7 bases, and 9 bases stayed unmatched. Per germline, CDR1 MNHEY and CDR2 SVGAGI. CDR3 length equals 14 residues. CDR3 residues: CASSGGGQVIGYTF. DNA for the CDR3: TGTGCCAGCAGTGGGGGGGGACAGGTGATTGGCTACACCTTC.

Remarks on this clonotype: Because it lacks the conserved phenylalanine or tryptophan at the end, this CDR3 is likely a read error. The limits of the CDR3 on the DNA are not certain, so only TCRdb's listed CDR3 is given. Here the CDR3 reads CASSSIAGV. The rearrangement uses TRBV7-7 and TRBJ1-4. Germline-derived CDR1 and CDR2 are SSHAT and FNYEAQ (reference sequence). The CDR3 spans 9 amino acids, including both terminal residues.

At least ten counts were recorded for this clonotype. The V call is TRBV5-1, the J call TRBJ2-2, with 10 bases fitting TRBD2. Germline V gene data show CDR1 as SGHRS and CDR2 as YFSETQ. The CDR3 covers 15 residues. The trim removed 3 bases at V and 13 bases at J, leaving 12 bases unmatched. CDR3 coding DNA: TGCGCCAGCAGCTCGGAAGCGGGAGGGCCGGAAGGGCTGTTTTTT. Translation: CASSSEAGGPEGLFF.

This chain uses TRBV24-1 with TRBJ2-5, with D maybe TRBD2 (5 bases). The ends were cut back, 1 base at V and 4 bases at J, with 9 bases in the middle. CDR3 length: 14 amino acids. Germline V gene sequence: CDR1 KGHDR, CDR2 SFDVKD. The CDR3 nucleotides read TGTGCCACCAGTGATTTCCGGGATCGAGAGACCCAGTACTTC. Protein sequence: CATSDFRDRETQYF.

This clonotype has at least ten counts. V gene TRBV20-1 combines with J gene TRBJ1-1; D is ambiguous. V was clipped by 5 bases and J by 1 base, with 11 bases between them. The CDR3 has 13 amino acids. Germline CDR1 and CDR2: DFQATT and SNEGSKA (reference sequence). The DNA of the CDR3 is TGCAGTGCTCCAGTGAGGGAGAACACTGAAGCTTTCTTT. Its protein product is CSAPVRENTEAFF.

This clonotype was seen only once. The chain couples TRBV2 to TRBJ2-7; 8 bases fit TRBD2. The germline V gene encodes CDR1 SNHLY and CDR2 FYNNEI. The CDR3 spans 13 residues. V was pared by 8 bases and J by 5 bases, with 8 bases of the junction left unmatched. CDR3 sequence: CASGGLANDEQYF. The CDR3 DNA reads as TGTGCCAGCGGCGGACTAGCTAATGACGAGCAGTACTTC.

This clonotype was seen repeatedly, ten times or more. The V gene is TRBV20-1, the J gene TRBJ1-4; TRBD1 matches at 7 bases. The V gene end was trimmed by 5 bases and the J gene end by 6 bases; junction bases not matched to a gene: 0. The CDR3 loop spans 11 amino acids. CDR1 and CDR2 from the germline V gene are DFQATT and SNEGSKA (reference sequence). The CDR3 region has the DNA TGCAGTGCTGGGACAGATGAAAAACTGTTTTTT. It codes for CSAGTDEKLFF.

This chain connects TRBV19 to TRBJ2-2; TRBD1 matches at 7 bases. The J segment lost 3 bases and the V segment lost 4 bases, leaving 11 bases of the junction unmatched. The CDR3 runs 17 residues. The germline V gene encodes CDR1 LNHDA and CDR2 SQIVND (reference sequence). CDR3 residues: CASSTRDRGGYTGELFF. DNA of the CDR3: TGTGCCAGTAGTACTCGGGACAGAGGTGGCTACACCGGGGAGCTGTTTTTT.

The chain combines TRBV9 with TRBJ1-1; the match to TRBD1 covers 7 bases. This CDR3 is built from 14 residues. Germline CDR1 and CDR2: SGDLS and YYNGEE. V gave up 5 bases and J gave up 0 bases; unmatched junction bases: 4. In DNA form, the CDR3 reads TGTGCCAGCAGGCGGGGACAGATGAACACTGAAGCTTTCTTT. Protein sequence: CASRRGQMNTEAFF.

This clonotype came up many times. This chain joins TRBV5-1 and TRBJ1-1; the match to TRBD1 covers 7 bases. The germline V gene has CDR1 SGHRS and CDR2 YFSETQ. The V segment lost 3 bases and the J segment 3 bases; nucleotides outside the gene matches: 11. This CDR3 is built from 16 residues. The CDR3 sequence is CASSYYRDREDTEAFF. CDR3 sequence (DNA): TGCGCCAGCAGCTACTACCGGGACAGAGAGGACACTGAAGCTTTCTTT.

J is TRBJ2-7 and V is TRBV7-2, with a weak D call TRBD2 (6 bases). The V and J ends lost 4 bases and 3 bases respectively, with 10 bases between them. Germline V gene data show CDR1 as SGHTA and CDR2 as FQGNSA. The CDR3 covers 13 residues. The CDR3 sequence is CASSSVTSYEQYF. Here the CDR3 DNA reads TGTGCCAGCAGCTCGGTGACTAGCTACGAGCAGTACTTC.

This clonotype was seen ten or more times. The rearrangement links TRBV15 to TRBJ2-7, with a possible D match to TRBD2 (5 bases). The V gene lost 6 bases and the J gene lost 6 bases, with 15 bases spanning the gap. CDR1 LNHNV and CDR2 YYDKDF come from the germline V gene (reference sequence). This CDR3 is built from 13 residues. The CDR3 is CATSKIEGSEQYF. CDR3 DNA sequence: TGTGCCACCAGTAAGATCGAGGGCTCCGAGCAGTACTTC.

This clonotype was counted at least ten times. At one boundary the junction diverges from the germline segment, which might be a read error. The CDR3 region is CASSESGDSSYEQYF. The CDR3 DNA reads as TGTGCCAGCAGTGAAAGTGGAGACTCCTCCTACGAGCAGTACTTC. The rearrangement links TRBV10-3 to TRBJ2-7; no firm D call. CDR1 is ENHRY, CDR2 SYGVKD, per germline. The CDR3 loop spans 15 amino acids.

The CDR3 DNA follows: TGTGCCACCAGCAGAGATTCAGGAGAATCTGGAAACACCATATATTTT. Its protein product is CATSRDSGESGNTIYF. J is TRBJ1-3 and V is TRBV15; no definite D call. The V end was cut by 0 bases, the J end by 1 base, with 10 bases between. Germline V gene data show CDR1 as LNHNV and CDR2 as YYDKDF (reference sequence). The CDR3 has 16 amino acids.

In DNA, the CDR3 is TGTGCCATCAGACGAGCGGGAGGTTCCACCGGGGAGCTGTTTTTT. Translating it yields CAIRRAGGSTGELFF. This chain joins TRBV10-3 and TRBJ2-2; 9 bases line up with TRBD2. Trimming removed 6 bases from V and 4 bases from J; junction bases left unmatched: 6. The length of the CDR3 is 15 residues. Germline V gene sequence: CDR1 ENHRY, CDR2 SYGVKD.

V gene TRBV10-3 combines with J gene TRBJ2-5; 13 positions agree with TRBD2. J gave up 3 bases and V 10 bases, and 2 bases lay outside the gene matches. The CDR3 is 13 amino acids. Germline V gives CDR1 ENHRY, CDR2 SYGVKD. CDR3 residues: CASGTSGEETQYF. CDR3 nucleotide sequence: TGTGCCAGCGGGACTAGCGGGGAAGAGACCCAGTACTTC.

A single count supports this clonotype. CDR3 in amino acids: CASSLTQGTSYEQYF. CDR3 DNA sequence: TGTGCCAGCAGTCTTACCCAGGGGACCTCCTACGAGCAGTACTTC. V and J are TRBV2 and TRBJ2-7, with D tentatively TRBD1 (6 bases). Germline V gene sequence: CDR1 SNHLY, CDR2 FYNNEI. The germline V and J ends were trimmed by 5 bases and 0 bases, with 14 bases remaining between them. The CDR3 is 15 amino acids. The full variable domain, its missing parts supplied by reference TRBV2 and TRBJ2-7, is EPEVTQTPSHQVTQMGQEVILRCVPISNHLYFYWYRQILGQKVEFLVSFYNNEISEKSEIFDDQFSVERPDGSNFTLKIRSTKLEDSAMYFCASSLTQGTSYEQYFGPGTRLTVT.

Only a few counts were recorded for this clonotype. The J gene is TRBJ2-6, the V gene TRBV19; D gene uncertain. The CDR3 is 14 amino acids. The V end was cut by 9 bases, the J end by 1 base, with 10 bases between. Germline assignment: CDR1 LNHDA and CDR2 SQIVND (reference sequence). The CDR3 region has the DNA TGTGCCAGCTCGCTGCCATCTGGGGCCAACGTCCTGACTTTC. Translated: CASSLPSGANVLTF. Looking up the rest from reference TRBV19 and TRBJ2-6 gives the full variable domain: DGGITQSPKYLFRKEGQNVTLSCEQNLNHDAMYWYRQDPGQGLRLIYYSQIVNDFQKGDIAEGYSVSREKKESFPLTVTSAQKNPTAFYLCASSLPSGANVLTFGAGSRLTVL.

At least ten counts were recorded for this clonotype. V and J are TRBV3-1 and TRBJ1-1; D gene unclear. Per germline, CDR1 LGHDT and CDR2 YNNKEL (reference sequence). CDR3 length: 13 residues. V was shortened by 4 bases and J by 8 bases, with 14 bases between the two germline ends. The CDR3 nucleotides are TGTGCCAGCAGCCCTGATGCGGCTTCGGAAGCTTTCTTT. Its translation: CASSPDAASEAFF.

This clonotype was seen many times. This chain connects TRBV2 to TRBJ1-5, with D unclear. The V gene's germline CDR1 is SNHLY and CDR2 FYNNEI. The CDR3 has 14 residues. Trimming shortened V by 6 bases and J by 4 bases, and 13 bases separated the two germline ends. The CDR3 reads CASRGLQRNQPQHF. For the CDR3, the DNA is TGTGCCAGCAGAGGCCTTCAAAGAAATCAGCCCCAGCATTTT.

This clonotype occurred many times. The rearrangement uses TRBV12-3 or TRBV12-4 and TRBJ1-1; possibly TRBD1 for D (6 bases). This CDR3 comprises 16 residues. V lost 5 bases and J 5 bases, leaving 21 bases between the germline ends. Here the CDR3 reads CASSRSAGAVSTEAFF. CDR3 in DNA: TGTGCCAGCAGTCGCTCGGCGGGGGCGGTGAGTACTGAAGCTTTCTTT.

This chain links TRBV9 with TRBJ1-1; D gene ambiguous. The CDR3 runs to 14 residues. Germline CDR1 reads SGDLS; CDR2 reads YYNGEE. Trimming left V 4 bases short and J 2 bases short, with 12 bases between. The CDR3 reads CASSLLPANTEAFF. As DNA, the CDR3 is TGTGCCAGCAGCTTGCTCCCGGCAAACACTGAAGCTTTCTTT.

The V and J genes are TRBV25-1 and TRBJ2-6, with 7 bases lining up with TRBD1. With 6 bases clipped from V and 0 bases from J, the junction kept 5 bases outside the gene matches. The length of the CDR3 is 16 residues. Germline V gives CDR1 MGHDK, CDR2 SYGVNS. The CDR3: CASRRTGDSGANVLTF. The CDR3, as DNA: TGTGCCAGCAGAAGGACAGGAGACTCTGGGGCCAACGTCCTGACTTTC.

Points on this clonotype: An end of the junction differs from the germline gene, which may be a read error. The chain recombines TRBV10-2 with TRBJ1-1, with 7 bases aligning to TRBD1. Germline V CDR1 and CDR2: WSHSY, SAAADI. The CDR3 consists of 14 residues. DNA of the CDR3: TGTGCCAGCAAACAGGGGTTGGAGAACACTGAAGCTTTCTTT. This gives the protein CASKQGLENTEAFF.